What follows is one T cell receptor beta chain and its context. The sample originates from a study of PD-1 blockade in mismatch repair-deficient tumors. Profiling relied on immunoSEQ multiplex PCR, and the TCRdb table lists in-frame clones only, not all of them. The sample shows around 130,000 clones, roughly 90% of them seen only once. CDR1 and CDR2 (germline): GTSNPN, SVGIG (reference sequence). With 0 bases clipped from V and 6 bases from J, the junction kept 9 bases outside the gene matches. There are 15 residues in the CDR3. Material: peripheral blood, obtained approximately 72 weeks after starting pembrolizumab. This TCR was sampled from an adult with mismatch repair-deficient cancer. The chain employs TRBV30 and TRBJ2-3; 7 bases agree with TRBD1. The CDR3 DNA reads as TGTGCCTGGAGTGTGACCGGGACAGCCGGGGATACGCAGTATTTT. Encoded protein: CAWSVTGTAGDTQYF.